This TCR beta chain comes out of a study of T cell responses to AZD1222 COVID-19 vaccine. Sequenced by immunoSEQ multiplex PCR; TCRdb stores in-frame clones only, minus some. The sample records about 60,000 clones, under 95% being singletons. Study results and limitations: Regions 160-218 and 743-854 dominated among vaccine-associated CD4 TCRs spanning spike.

CDR3 length equals 15 residues. Looked up from germline, CDR1 is MNHEY and CDR2 is SMNVEV (reference sequence). The junction had 8 bases not matched to a gene; V was cut back by 8 bases and J by 1 base. For this clone: What it binds is unknown.

This clonotype originated in an adult who received the MenACWY meningococcal vaccine as a control. The material sequenced was peripheral blood, taken 28 days after the second dose of the MenACWY control vaccine. The chain carries TRBV27 and TRBJ2-7, with TRBD1 matching 10 bases. Here the CDR3 DNA reads TGTGCCAGCCAATGGGGGGGACAGGGGTCCTACGAGCAGTACTTC. As protein: CASQWGGQGSYEQYF.